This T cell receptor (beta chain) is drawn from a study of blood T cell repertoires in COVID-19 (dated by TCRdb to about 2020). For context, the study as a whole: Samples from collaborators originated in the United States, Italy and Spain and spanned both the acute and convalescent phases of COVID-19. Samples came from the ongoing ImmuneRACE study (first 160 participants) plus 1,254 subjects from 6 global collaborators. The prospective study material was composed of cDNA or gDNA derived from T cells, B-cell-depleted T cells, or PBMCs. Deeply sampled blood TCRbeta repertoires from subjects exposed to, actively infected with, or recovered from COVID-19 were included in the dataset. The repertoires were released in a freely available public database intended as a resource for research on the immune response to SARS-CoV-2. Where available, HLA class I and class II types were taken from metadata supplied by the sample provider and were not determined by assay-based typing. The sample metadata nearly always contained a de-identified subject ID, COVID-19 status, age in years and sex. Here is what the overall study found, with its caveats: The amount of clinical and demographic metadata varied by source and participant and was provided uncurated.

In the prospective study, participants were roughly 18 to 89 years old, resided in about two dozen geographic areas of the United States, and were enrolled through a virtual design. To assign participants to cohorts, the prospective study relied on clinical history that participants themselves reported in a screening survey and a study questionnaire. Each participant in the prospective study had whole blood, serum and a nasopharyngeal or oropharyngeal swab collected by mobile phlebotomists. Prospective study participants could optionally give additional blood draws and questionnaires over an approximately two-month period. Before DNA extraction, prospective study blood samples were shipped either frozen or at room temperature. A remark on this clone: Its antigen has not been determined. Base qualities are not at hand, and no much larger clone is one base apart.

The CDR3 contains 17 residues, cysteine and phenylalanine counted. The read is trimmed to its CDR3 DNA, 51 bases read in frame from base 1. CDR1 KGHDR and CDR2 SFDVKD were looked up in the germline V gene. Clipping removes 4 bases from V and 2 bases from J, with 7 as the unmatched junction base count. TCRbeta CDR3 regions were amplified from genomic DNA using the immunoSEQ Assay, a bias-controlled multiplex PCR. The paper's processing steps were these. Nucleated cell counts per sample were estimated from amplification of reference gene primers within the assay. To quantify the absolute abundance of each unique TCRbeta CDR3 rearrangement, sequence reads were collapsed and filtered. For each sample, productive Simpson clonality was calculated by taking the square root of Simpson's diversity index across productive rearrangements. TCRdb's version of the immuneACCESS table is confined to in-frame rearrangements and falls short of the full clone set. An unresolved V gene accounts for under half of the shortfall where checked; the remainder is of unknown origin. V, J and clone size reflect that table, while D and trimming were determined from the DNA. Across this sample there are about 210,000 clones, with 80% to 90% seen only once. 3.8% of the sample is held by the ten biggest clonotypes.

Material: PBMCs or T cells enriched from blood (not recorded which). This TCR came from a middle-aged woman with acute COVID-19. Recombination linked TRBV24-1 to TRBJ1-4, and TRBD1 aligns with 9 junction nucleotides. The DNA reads TGTGCCACCAGTGAGGCCGGACAGGGGAGGACTAATGAAAAACTGTTTTTT. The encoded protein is CATSEAGQGRTNEKLFF.